This TCR delta chain originates from a study of γδ T cells in repeated Plasmodium falciparum infection. Overall study context: Samples were taken at baseline, before some infections, and 21 days after each.

Notes on this clone: Its antigen remains unidentified. A read error may be the cause here, since a much bigger clone is one base away.

Germline CDR1 TSWWSYY, CDR2 QGS. This CDR3 region has 19 residues. Study results and caveats: Vgamma9/Vdelta2+ T cells showed a stable polyclonal repertoire with shared TCRgamma sequences.

TCRdb re-called the multiplex PCR reads using CATT. Seen here are 85,000 to 90,000 delta-chain clones, approximately 1.5% observed once, and the top ten hold just under 9%. Gammadelta T cells were flow-sorted from PBMC into Vgamma9/Vdelta2+ and Vdelta2-negative populations for bulk analysis. The V gene was identified as TRDV1, while no J gene was called; the DNA was not compared with TRDD3, the D call given in the table. The sequence was collected from a pool of human donors (malaria-infected and uninfected, not separated). Sequencing input: gamma-delta T cells from blood. The CDR3 DNA follows: TGTGCCCTAGACGAGATTCCCCTTGACTGGGGGGGATACACCAATAAGCTCATCTTT. This encodes CALDEIPLDWGGYTNKLIF.